Reported below is one T cell receptor beta chain. In its sample, this clone was seen once. Its specific antigen is unknown. Per-base qualities were not stored, and no clone one base away is much larger. This record comes from a study of control samples from healthy donors and cancer patients (dated by TCRdb to 2018 to 2020). The library relied on the immunoSEQ multiplex PCR assay. TCRdb's version of the immuneACCESS table is confined to in-frame rearrangements and falls short of the full clone set. An unresolved V gene accounts for under half of the shortfall where checked; the remainder is of unknown origin. Present in this sample are 100,000 to 150,000 clones, approximately 90% of which were seen just once. The ten biggest clones cover approximately 9% of the sample. CDR1 is given as SGHVS and CDR2 as FQNEAQ, both from the germline V gene. The CDR3 contains 13 residues, cysteine and phenylalanine counted. The CDR3 DNA has 39 bases and is translated from base 1. The germline ends are 20 bases apart after V is trimmed by 5 bases and J by 15 bases.

The chain is encoded by TRBV7-8 joined to TRBJ2-1; D gene: possibly TRBD2, on 6 matching bases. The TCR sequence derives from a man aged 18 to 30 in good health. Source material: blood. The CDR3 region reads CASSQGGQGNPFF. The sequence in DNA is TGTGCCAGCAGCCAAGGAGGGCAGGGTAATCCGTTCTTC.